This passage covers 12 T cell receptor beta chains from one sample sequenced in a study of cytomegalovirus exposure and HLA in healthy donors. PCR employed 60 Vbeta and 13 Jbeta primers. Produced via immunoSEQ multiplex PCR; TCRdb's table is partial and in-frame only. The sample contains about 150,000 clones, roughly 74% of which appear only once. Sequenced: PBMCs. Source of these receptors: a man younger than 35 in good health and CMV-seronegative.

The V gene is TRBV6-5, the J gene TRBJ1-1, with D unclear. V dropped 0 bases and J dropped 11 bases, with 13 bases sitting between them. There are 13 residues in the CDR3. The germline CDR1 and CDR2 sequences are MNHEY and SVGAGI. In DNA form, the CDR3 reads TGTGCCAGCAGTTACTCTAACACGAGGATGGCTTTCTTT. It encodes CASSYSNTRMAFF.

The CDR3 DNA follows: TGTGCCAGCAGCTCCCGACTAGCGGGGGGAGGAGTGACCCAGTACTTC. Protein product: CASSSRLAGGGVTQYF. The chain joins TRBV7-2 to TRBJ2-5, with 13 bases that match TRBD2. With V trimmed by 4 bases and J by 7 bases, 9 bases remained unmatched. This CDR3 comprises 16 residues. From germline, CDR1 is SGHTA and CDR2 FQGNSA.

This rearrangement joins TRBV29-1 to TRBJ1-4; D gene ambiguous. This CDR3 region has 15 residues. Germline loops: CDR1 SQVTM, CDR2 ANQGSEA. Trimming pared 7 bases from V and 3 bases from J, leaving 18 bases between. This chain's CDR3 is CSARGEVAANEKLFF. The CDR3 DNA sequence: TGCAGCGCTCGAGGAGAGGTGGCGGCTAATGAAAAACTGTTTTTT. The full variable domain, completed using reference TRBV29-1 and TRBJ1-4, is SAVISQKPSRDICQRGTSLTIQCQVDSQVTMMFWYRQQPGQSLTLIATANQGSEATYESGFVIDKFPISRPNLTFSTLTVSNMSPEDSSIYLCSARGEVAANEKLFFGSGTQLSVL.

Points on this clone: The junction departs from the called germline gene at one end, perhaps through a read error. The V and J genes are TRBV7-7 and TRBJ2-7; 8 nucleotides match TRBD1. There are 16 residues in the CDR3. Germline V gives CDR1 SSHAT, CDR2 FNYEAQ (reference sequence). The CDR3 DNA reads as TGTGCTAGCAGTCACAGGCCGCGACAGGGGACCTACGAGCAGTACTTC. Translated, it gives CASSHRPRQGTYEQYF.

The chain employs TRBV27 and TRBJ2-5, with D perhaps TRBD1 (6 bases). The end of the DNA aligns better with TRBJ2-7, so the J call may be wrong. This CDR3 has 14 residues. In germline, CDR1 is MNHEY, CDR2 SMNVEV (reference sequence). CDR3 DNA: TGTGCCAGCAGTTTTCTGGACAGCTCCTACGAGCAGTACTTC. This sequence encodes CASSFLDSSYEQYF.

This clone was counted a single time. One junction end disagrees with the germline gene, perhaps due to a read error. The chain uses TRBV7-9 and TRBJ2-7, with D perhaps TRBD2 (5 bases). The CDR3 has 12 amino acids. Germline loops: CDR1 SEHNR, CDR2 FQNEAQ (reference sequence). The CDR3, as DNA: TGTTCCAGCAGCTTAGACCGGGGAGAGCAGTACTTC. Translation: CSSSLDRGEQYF.

The V call is TRBV19, the J call TRBJ1-2, with a possible D match to TRBD1 (5 bases). The ends were cut back, 2 bases at V and 1 base at J, with 5 bases in the middle. Germline V lookup: CDR1 LNHDA, CDR2 SQIVND (reference sequence). CDR3 length: 13 residues. The CDR3 region has the DNA TGTGCCAGTAGTATACAGGGTAACTATGGCTACACCTTC. This encodes CASSIQGNYGYTF. Based on the CDR3 plus reference TRBV19 and TRBJ1-2, the full variable domain is DGGITQSPKYLFRKEGQNVTLSCEQNLNHDAMYWYRQDPGQGLRLIYYSQIVNDFQKGDIAEGYSVSREKKESFPLTVTSAQKNPTAFYLCASSIQGNYGYTFGSGTRLTVV.

This rearrangement joins TRBV4-3 to TRBJ1-1; D gene unclear. Germline values: CDR1 LGHNA, CDR2 YSLEER. CDR3 length: 15 residues. Trimming removed 0 bases at V and 0 bases at J, with 8 bases between. CDR3 loop: CASSQEERLNTEAFF. CDR3 DNA: TGCGCCAGCAGCCAAGAGGAGCGGTTGAACACTGAAGCTTTCTTT.

V usage is TRBV14 and J usage is TRBJ1-4, with 9 bases identical to TRBD1. J lost 6 bases, V lost 5 bases, and 10 bases had no gene match. Looked up from germline, CDR1 is SGHDN and CDR2 is FVKESK. CDR3 length equals 16 residues. CDR3 loop: CASSLHTGTGYEKLFF. CDR3 nucleotide sequence: TGTGCCAGCAGCTTACACACCGGGACAGGGTATGAAAAACTGTTTTTT.

The chain recombines TRBV6-1 with TRBJ1-1; tentative D call: TRBD1 (6 bases). The CDR3 consists of 14 residues. Germline V CDR1 and CDR2: MNHNS, SASEGT. V was cut by 8 bases and J by 1 base, with 14 bases left in between. The CDR3 nucleotides are TGTGCCAGCGATTCTATGACAGGGAACACTGAAGCTTTCTTT. This translates into CASDSMTGNTEAFF.

This rearrangement joins TRBV2 to TRBJ1-5; D not resolved. V lost 6 bases and J lost 4, with 10 bases in between. The V gene's germline CDR1 is SNHLY and CDR2 FYNNEI. The length of the CDR3 is 13 residues. The CDR3, as DNA: TGTGCCAGCAGCGGAGGTCTGAATCAGCCCCAGCATTTT. The encoded protein is CASSGGLNQPQHF.

J is TRBJ2-1 and V is TRBV6-5; D is ambiguous. CDR1 is MNHEY and CDR2 is SVGAGI in the germline V gene. V lost 6 bases, J lost 10 bases, and 13 bases lay in between. This CDR3 has 12 amino acids. The CDR3 loop is CASSPSVQEQFF. The CDR3 DNA follows: TGTGCCAGCAGCCCCTCCGTCCAGGAGCAGTTCTTC.